A single sample gave rise to the 8 T cell receptor beta chains below, sequenced in a study of shared clonotypes between healthy human individuals. The repertoire was sequenced with immunoSEQ multiplex PCR; TCRdb's copy has only in-frame clones and lacks some. The data contain 2,100,000 or so clones, around 95% of them singletons. The specimen was naive CD4+ T cells sorted from blood. Subset denoted: CD45RA+ positively selected. Every receptor here comes from a man aged 18 to 29 in good health.

The rearrangement joins TRBV11-1 to TRBJ1-2; D is unclear. This CDR3 is built from 12 residues. V shed 1 base and J shed 8 bases, with 8 bases lying between them. CDR1 SGHAT and CDR2 FQDESV come from the germline V gene (reference sequence). DNA of the CDR3: TGTGCCAGCAGCTTAGTTTCTGGAGGCTACACCTTC. Its translation: CASSLVSGGYTF. The variable domain in full, with the rest retrieved from reference TRBV11-1 and TRBJ1-2, is EAEVAQSPRYKITEKSQAVAFWCDPISGHATLYWYRQILGQGPELLVQFQDESVVDDSQLPKDRFSAERLKGVDSTLKIQPAELGDSAMYLCASSLVSGGYTFGSGTRLTVV.

V usage is TRBV2 and J usage is TRBJ2-1; D is undetermined. V gave up 8 bases and J gave up 9 bases, with 8 bases separating them. Germline-derived CDR1 and CDR2 are SNHLY and FYNNEI. The CDR3 extends over 10 amino acids. In DNA form, the CDR3 reads TGTGCCAGCGGCCTCCTTGAGCAGTTCTTC. Its translation: CASGLLEQFF.

V gene TRBV30 combines with J gene TRBJ2-5; tentatively, D is TRBD2 (6 bases). Trimming removed 0 bases at V and 7 bases at J, with 18 bases between. The CDR3 consists of 15 residues. The V gene's germline CDR1 is GTSNPN and CDR2 SVGIG (reference sequence). The CDR3: CAWSVRVSPGGTQYF. For the CDR3, the DNA is TGTGCCTGGAGTGTACGGGTTAGCCCCGGGGGGACCCAGTACTTC.

This rearrangement joins TRBV7-9 to TRBJ1-3, with D unresolved. Per the germline V gene, CDR1 is SEHNR and CDR2 is FQNEAQ (reference sequence). Trimming stripped 1 base from V and 6 bases from J, with 13 bases between. This CDR3 is built from 15 residues. CDR3 protein: CASSLVMSTQNTIYF. The CDR3 coding sequence is TGTGCCAGCAGCTTAGTCATGAGCACCCAAAACACCATATATTTT.

The J gene is TRBJ1-6, the V gene TRBV6-1; tentative D call: TRBD1 (5 bases). Germline assignment: CDR1 MNHNS and CDR2 SASEGT. V was shortened by 4 bases and J by 13 bases, with 14 bases between the two germline ends. The CDR3 runs to 13 residues. The CDR3 spells CASSALTESPLHF. In nucleotides, the CDR3 is TGTGCCAGCAGTGCTTTGACAGAATCCCCCCTCCACTTT.

This chain joins TRBV6-1 and TRBJ1-2; D gene uncertain. Germline V gene data show CDR1 as MNHNS and CDR2 as SASEGT. This CDR3 contains 14 residues. V was clipped by 5 bases and J by 6 bases, with 16 bases between them. In nucleotides, the CDR3 is TGTGCCAGCAGTCGAATGGCAGGTCTTGATGGCTACACCTTC. Its translation is CASSRMAGLDGYTF.

The V and J genes are TRBV5-1 and TRBJ2-3; 10 bases are shared with TRBD2. The V gene's germline CDR1 is SGHRS and CDR2 YFSETQ. Trimming cost V 4 bases and J 2 bases; bases outside gene matches: 4. This CDR3 has 15 amino acids. The CDR3 spells CASSDGLAATDTQYF. The CDR3 nucleotides read TGCGCCAGCAGCGACGGACTAGCGGCCACAGATACGCAGTATTTT.

J is TRBJ2-5 and V is TRBV5-1; 13 positions agree with TRBD2. V was clipped by 4 bases and J by 5 bases; unmatched bases: 2. The germline CDR1 and CDR2 sequences are SGHRS and YFSETQ. The CDR3 has 14 amino acids. The CDR3 sequence is CASSAGLAGETQYF. The CDR3 nucleotides are TGCGCCAGCAGCGCGGGACTAGCGGGGGAGACCCAGTACTTC.